This is a list of T cell receptor beta chains from one sample in a study of graft-versus-host responses after intestinal transplantation. Clones were read by immunoSEQ multiplex PCR, and TCRdb kept only the in-frame ones, dropping some. The sample has about 25,000 clones; 90% to 95% are singletons. The source material was PBMCs, sampled approximately 32 days after intestinal transplant. The source is a human patient who received an intestinal transplant, so some T cells may come from the graft donor. Both conserved end residues are part of each CDR3. The D gene is left open where the match is weak. The listing skips clone size in some rows; elsewhere it reads once, few, many or a size class.

j_call d_call v_call clone_size cdr3_nt cdr3_aa
TRBJ2-7 TRBD1 TRBV6-1 NA TGTGCCAGCAGACTAAGGACAGGTACCTACGAGCAGTACTTC CASRLRTGTYEQYF
TRBJ1-1 NA TRBV7-9 NA TGTGCCAGCAGCTTAGTGGGGGGCCAGGACACTGAAGCTTTCTTT CASSLVGGQDTEAFF
TRBJ1-2 TRBD1 TRBV19 NA TGTGCCAGTACCCTAACAGGGGAAGGGGCGTATGGCTACACCTTC CASTLTGEGAYGYTF
TRBJ2-7 TRBD1 TRBV4-3 once TGCGCCAGCAGCCAAGATTCGACAGGGCCACCCTCCTACGAGCAGTACTTC CASSQDSTGPPSYEQYF
TRBJ1-5 NA TRBV30 NA TGTGCCTGGGGCCCGCTCAATCAGCCCCAGCATTTT CAWGPLNQPQHF
TRBJ2-3 NA TRBV30 NA TGTGCCGCCCAGGATTTAAGCGGCACAGATACGCAGTATTTT CAAQDLSGTDTQYF
TRBJ2-5 NA TRBV14 NA TGTGCCAGCAGCCAAGAGAGGGCAGTATACCAAGAGACCCAGTACTTC CASSQERAVYQETQYF
TRBJ1-2 TRBD1 TRBV28 NA TGTGCCAGCAGTTTTCTGGGACAGGAAAGCTATGGCTACACCTTC CASSFLGQESYGYTF
TRBJ2-7 TRBD1 TRBV27 NA TGTGCCAGCCGGGACAGGGGGTCCTACGAGCAGTACTTC CASRDRGSYEQYF
TRBJ2-5 NA TRBV11-2 NA TGTGCCAGCAGCCCTTTCCCGGCCAGTCAAGAGACCCAGTACTTC CASSPFPASQETQYF
TRBJ2-3 NA TRBV29-1 NA TGCAGCGCCTTCGAAGAGTGGGGTAGTCGGGATACGCAGTATTTT CSAFEEWGSRDTQYF
TRBJ1-1 NA TRBV19 NA TGTGCCAGTAGTCAAGGACCGGGGTACACTGAAGCTTTCTTT CASSQGPGYTEAFF
TRBJ1-1 NA TRBV7-6 NA TGTGCCAGCAGCTTGGGACAGAACACTGAAGCTTTCTTT CASSLGQNTEAFF
TRBJ1-5 TRBD1 TRBV7-9 NA TGTGCCAGCAGTCGGACAGGGGGTGATCAGCCCCAGCATTTT CASSRTGGDQPQHF
TRBJ2-1 TRBD2 TRBV5-1 NA TGCGCCAGCAGCTCCGTAGCGGGAATGTACAATGAGCAGTTCTTC CASSSVAGMYNEQFF
TRBJ2-1 TRBD1 TRBV7-8 NA TGTGCCAGCAGCTTAGCGGACAGGGCGAATGAGCAGTTCTTC CASSLADRANEQFF
TRBJ1-1 NA TRBV4-1 NA TGCGCCAGCAGCCAAGAATTTGTCAGGGCGGCTGAAGCTTTCTTT CASSQEFVRAAEAFF
TRBJ2-5 TRBD1 TRBV29-1 NA TGCAGCGTTGAAGGTGGGCAGGGACAGGGAGGAGAGACCCAGTACTTC CSVEGGQGQGGETQYF
TRBJ2-7 NA TRBV27 few TGTGCCAGCAGTTTATCCTCGGGCCTCTACGAGCAGTACTTC CASSLSSGLYEQYF
TRBJ2-3 TRBD2 TRBV4-3 NA TGCGCCAGCCCCCCGTGGGGACTAGCTGGCGATACGCAGTATTTT CASPPWGLAGDTQYF
TRBJ1-1 NA TRBV4-1 NA TGCGCCAGCAGCCTCGAGGCTTTAAACACTGAAGCTTTCTTT CASSLEALNTEAFF
TRBJ2-1 TRBD2 TRBV2 NA TGTGCCAGCAGGGGAAGGGTACAGCGGGAGAGTTCAAGCTCCTACAATGAGCAGTTCTTC CASRGRVQRESSSSYNEQFF
TRBJ2-7 NA TRBV7-9 NA TGTGCCAGCAGCCCCGAAGGGCGGTACGAGCAGTACTTC CASSPEGRYEQYF
TRBJ2-1 NA TRBV30 NA TGTGCCTGGAGTGTAAACAATGAGCAGTTCTTC CAWSVNNEQFF
TRBJ2-7 TRBD1 TRBV7-8 NA TGTGCCAGCAGCTTAGTAGGCAGGGGGAACGAGCAGTACTTC CASSLVGRGNEQYF
TRBJ2-1 TRBD2 TRBV7-6 once TGTGCCAGCAGTTATAAGGAGCGGGAGAGATCCTACAATGAGCAGTTCTTC CASSYKERERSYNEQFF
TRBJ1-4 NA TRBV7-4 NA TGTGCCAGCAGCTTCACAAGGGGCCTATTAGGTTTCAATGAAAAACTGTTTTTT CASSFTRGLLGFNEKLFF
TRBJ2-3 TRBD2 TRBV30 NA TGTGCCTGGACCAGCGGGGGGGCGGAGACGCAGTATTTT CAWTSGGAETQYF
TRBJ1-5 NA TRBV6-1 NA TGTGCCAGCCAGAGAACAGTTATTACCAATCAGCCCCAGCATTTT CASQRTVITNQPQHF
TRBJ2-1 TRBD2 TRBV11-2 NA TGTGCCAGCAGCGGGTACGGGACTAGCGGACAGTACAATGAGCAGTTCTTC CASSGYGTSGQYNEQFF
TRBJ1-2 NA TRBV10-1 NA TGCGCCAGCTGGTACGGTAACTATGGCTACACCTTC CASWYGNYGYTF
TRBJ2-1 NA TRBV14 NA TGTGCCAGCAGCCAAGGACAGCTGGGAAATGAGCAGTTCTTC CASSQGQLGNEQFF
TRBJ2-5 NA TRBV18 once TGTGCCAGCTCACCTACAGGAGAGACCCAGTACTTC CASSPTGETQYF
TRBJ1-1 NA TRBV2 NA TGTGCCAGCAGTGAAGAAGGGCTCCCCGGCGGAGCTTTCTTT CASSEEGLPGGAFF
TRBJ1-2 NA TRBV14 NA TGTGCCAGCAGCCAAGATCCCTGGACTTCTACCTATGGCTACACCTTC CASSQDPWTSTYGYTF
TRBJ1-4 TRBD1 TRBV7-9 NA TGTGCCAGCAGCTTAATGGGACAGGGTCGCGAAAAACTGTTTTTT CASSLMGQGREKLFF
TRBJ1-2 NA TRBV30 NA TGTGCCTGGAGTGTCGCAGGGGCCGGCTATGGCTACACCTTC CAWSVAGAGYGYTF
TRBJ2-1 NA TRBV5-1 NA TGCGCCAGCAGCAGGGGTGCTGAGCAGTTCTTC CASSRGAEQFF
TRBJ2-1 TRBD2 TRBV13 NA TGTGCCAGCAGCGGCGGGACTAGCCTGGATGAGCAGTTCTTC CASSGGTSLDEQFF
TRBJ1-1 NA TRBV10-2 NA TGCGCCACCCGACAGTTTGCTGAAGCTTTCTTT CATRQFAEAFF
TRBJ2-7 NA TRBV2 once TGTGCCAGCGGTTTTGTACCCTACGAGCAGTACTTC CASGFVPYEQYF
TRBJ2-7 NA TRBV11-3 NA TGTGCCAGCAGCTTAGAAATTGAGGGGTGCGAGCAGTACTTC CASSLEIEGCEQYF
TRBJ2-7 NA TRBV5-1 NA TGCGCCAGCAGTTGGGGACTTTTCGAAGAGCAGTACTTC CASSWGLFEEQYF
TRBJ2-7 NA TRBV5-6 once TGTGCCAGCAGCTTGATCCGACGGGGCTACGAGCAGTACTTC CASSLIRRGYEQYF
TRBJ2-3 TRBD1 TRBV27 once TGTGCCAGCAGTTATGGGACAGGGTTGAGCACAGATACGCAGTATTTT CASSYGTGLSTDTQYF
TRBJ2-7 TRBD1 TRBV4-1 NA TGCGCCAGCAGCCAAAGACAGGGCTCCTACGAGCAGTACTTC CASSQRQGSYEQYF
TRBJ2-2 NA TRBV30 NA TGTGCCTGGAGTGTATTGGGGGTTAGACATCTAACCGGGGAGCTGTTTTTT CAWSVLGVRHLTGELFF
TRBJ1-2 NA TRBV4-1 NA TGCGCCAGCAGCTCAGTCCGGGGCGGAATCTATGGCTACACCTTC CASSSVRGGIYGYTF
TRBJ1-2 NA TRBV5-3 NA TGTGCCAGATCAAAACTTTGGGGTCCCCCCCCCTCGTTGCCTAACTATGGCTACACCTTC CARSKLWGPPPSLPNYGYTF
TRBJ2-5 NA TRBV11-2 NA TGTGCCAGCAGCCCGATACGGGGCAGGGTAGGACAGACCCAGTACTTC CASSPIRGRVGQTQYF
TRBJ1-1 NA TRBV7-9 NA TGTGCCAGCAGCCTAGGACGTACGGGGAACACTGAAGCTTTCTTT CASSLGRTGNTEAFF
TRBJ1-3 TRBD1 TRBV4-1 NA TGCGCCAGCAGCCACGGGACAGGGTCTGGAAACACCATATATTTT CASSHGTGSGNTIYF
TRBJ2-5 TRBD1 TRBV5-4 NA TGTGCCAGCAGCTCCCCCACCGGGACAGTGGGGGAGACCCAGTACTTC CASSSPTGTVGETQYF
TRBJ2-4 NA TRBV28 NA TGTGCCAGCAGTTTAACAGGGGCCAAAAACATTCAGTACTTC CASSLTGAKNIQYF
TRBJ2-7 TRBD1 TRBV10-2 NA TGCGCCAGCAGTTCCGGGACAGTTTACGAGCAGTACTTC CASSSGTVYEQYF
TRBJ1-1 NA TRBV30 NA TGTGCCTGGAGGTACTTCTTGAACACTGAAGCTTTCTTT CAWRYFLNTEAFF
TRBJ1-4 TRBD1 TRBV11-2 NA TGTGCCAGCAGCTTACGGGACAGGTCTAATGAAAAACTGTTTTTT CASSLRDRSNEKLFF